This T cell receptor (beta chain) emerged from a study of beta chain features in type 1 diabetes listed by TCRdb under 2018. Study-level background: Patients and healthy donors did not differ in mean age, gender distribution, total cell number or subset yield. A total of under 140,000,000 sorted cells were examined across all samples, and the number of cells per subset was strongly correlated with RNA yield. The study compared TCRB repertoires of sorted circulating CD4+ T cell subsets between recently diagnosed type 1 diabetes patients and matched healthy donors. Naive and central memory subsets were obtained from all 30 or so donors, but regulatory and stem cell-like memory subsets were isolated from only 8 patients and roughly eight healthy donors. On the study overall, not on this receptor specifically: Fewer insertions and more nucleotide deletions at VDJ recombination sites were observed in patients with type 1 diabetes, implying thymic rearrangement abnormalities. A moderate but significant shortening of TCRB CDR3 length was observed in type 1 diabetes patients in all four CD4+ subsets. PCR may preferentially amplify shorter templates, but because patient and control samples were amplified and corrected together, any resulting skew would affect both groups equally. Because cDNA was sequenced instead of genomic DNA, highly expressing activated cells could be over-represented, though the groups showed no difference in activation or CD3 levels. Because small numbers of individuals were included in the HLA sub-analyses, any influence of HLA type on TCRB rearrangement was left unresolved. Naive, central memory and regulatory TCRB repertoires appeared to be more similar among patients than among healthy donors.

Regarding this clone: Its antigen remains undetermined. No quality values exist for individual bases; no much larger clone is one base distant.

The High Capacity cDNA Reverse Transcription Kit was used to reverse transcribe all of the isolated RNA, meaning that expressed TCRB transcripts were what got sequenced. Naive, central memory and regulatory T cell samples underwent deep immunoSEQ sequencing, averaging about 3.57 million total reads per sample. Sorted cells were lysed in RLT buffer, and RNA was extracted using DNase-treated RNeasy Micro or Mini kits according to cell number. To prevent cross-contamination, each cell subset was processed individually, whereas patient and healthy donor samples were processed jointly. The immunoSEQ multiplex PCR was used to amplify TCRB sequences from cDNA, yielding 87-bp fragments that span the CDR3 region. Sequencing of the amplicons was done on the Illumina HiSeq platform. As for the authors' bioinformatics: Synthetic template baselines were used to correct PCR bias computationally, reads within Hamming distance 2 were collapsed, and singletons that could not be merged were discarded. Reads were aligned against IMGT to assign V, D and J genes, CDR3 length and insertions or deletions at six rearrangement sites. Within each subset, clonotype counts were normalized to sorted cell number, and only after that were true diversity and Gini coefficients computed with the tcR R package. Repertoire sharing was quantified using the overlap coefficient calculated on TCRB nucleotide sequences. Out-of-frame TCRB sequences from naive cells were analyzed to stand in for the pre-selection repertoire. The clones in this table, taken by TCRdb from immuneACCESS, are in-frame only. Not every clone is retained; where verified, under half of the shortfall comes from an unresolved V gene, and the cause of the rest is unknown. The DNA was the basis for D and trimming; V, J and clone size are from that table. The sample table records 400,000 to 450,000 clones; approximately 15% of these occur just once. The ten biggest clones cover roughly 0.033% of the sample.

Spanning cysteine to phenylalanine, the CDR3 consists of 14 amino acids. Only the CDR3 region is kept as DNA, spanning 42 bases read in frame from base 1. CDR1 and CDR2, looked up from the germline V gene (reference sequence), are SEHNR and FQNEAQ. Unmatched junction bases come to 2, with V trimmed by 1 base and J by 5 bases. From each donor, a single peripheral blood sample of 100 to 150 mL on average was drawn into heparinised tubes. A BD FACSAria II was used to sort naive, central memory, regulatory and stem cell-like memory CD4+ T cells with a panel that included CD45RO, CCR7, CD25, CD127, CD95 and CD27. All sorted populations exceeded 95% purity. PBMCs were separated immediately by Lymphoprep density gradient centrifugation and were stained directly, without being cultured. So that batch effects would be minimized, each experiment stained and sorted samples in pairs, pairing one healthy donor with one patient.

This sequence uses TRBV7-9 and TRBJ2-5, with 9 bases matching TRBD1. The receptor was derived from a man under 40 in good health. The sample comprised naive CD4+ T cells from blood. The cell subset or site label of this sample denotes: true naive CD4+ T cells. The CDR3 corresponds to CASSLGDRAETQYF. The sequence in DNA is TGTGCCAGCAGCTTAGGGGACAGGGCGGAGACCCAGTACTTC.